A single sample is the source of the 6 T cell receptor beta chains below, sequenced in a study of metastatic and nonmetastatic thyroid tumors. TCRdb reanalyzed the PCR reads with MiXCR. The sample lists around 15,000 clones, less than 25% seen once, with around an eighth in the top ten. Nobody among the patients had been given any treatment before thyroid surgery. The specimen sequenced was tumor tissue. These receptors originate from a male donor with papillary thyroid cancer or a benign thyroid nodule (not recorded which). Some clones in this sample may be carry-over from other donors' samples.

As to this clone: One end of the junction varies from germline; a read error may be responsible. This chain uses TRBV11-2 with TRBJ1-1; D is uncertain. CDR3 length: 14 amino acids. Germline lookup yields CDR1 SGHAT and CDR2 FQNNGV. CDR3: CASSLTGENAEAFF. The CDR3 nucleotides read TGTGCCAGCAGCTTGACGGGCGAGAACGCTGAAGCTTTCTTT.

The chain has TRBV19 and TRBJ2-3; D gene unclear. The CDR3 length is 15 residues. In germline, CDR1 is LNHDA, CDR2 SQIVND (reference sequence). V gave up 6 bases and J gave up 0 bases, with 13 bases separating them. CDR3 coding DNA: TGTGCCAGTAGCCCCCAGCGCGAAAGCACAGATACGCAGTATTTT. Its translation: CASSPQRESTDTQYF.

By its share, this clone is medium-sized (0.01 to 0.1%). The chain carries TRBV7-2 and TRBJ2-3; D not certain. CDR1 is SGHTA and CDR2 is FQGNSA in the germline V gene. This CDR3 region has 12 residues. V was trimmed by 5 bases and J by 2 bases, leaving 5 bases between them. The CDR3 is CASSRYTDTQYF. CDR3 sequence (DNA): TGTGCCAGCAGCCGCTACACAGATACGCAGTATTTT.

This clone is medium-sized (0.01 to 0.1%) within its sample. The chain employs TRBV20-1 and TRBJ1-5; possibly TRBD1 for D (6 bases). Per the germline V gene, CDR1 is DFQATT and CDR2 is SNEGSKA (reference sequence). Trimming left V 6 bases short and J 1 base short, with 19 bases between. This CDR3 comprises 16 residues. The CDR3 spells CSAQDSQRASNQPQHF. CDR3 nucleotide sequence: TGCAGTGCCCAGGACAGCCAACGGGCGAGCAATCAGCCCCAGCATTTT.

The chain couples TRBV6-6 to TRBJ2-7; 8 nucleotides line up with TRBD1. CDR1 is MNHNY and CDR2 is SVGAGI in the germline V gene (reference sequence). This CDR3 spans 18 amino acids. Trimming removed 6 bases from V and 3 bases from J; junction bases left unmatched: 19. CDR3 loop: CASRQNTWTGHADYEQYF. The CDR3 DNA sequence: TGTGCCAGCAGACAAAATACGTGGACAGGGCATGCAGACTACGAGCAGTACTTC.

V gene TRBV28 combines with J gene TRBJ2-1; 7 bases fit TRBD2. Germline assignment: CDR1 MDHEN and CDR2 SYDVKM. J lost 0 bases, V lost 5 bases, and 7 bases had no gene match. The CDR3 loop spans 16 amino acids. The CDR3 region has the DNA TGTGCCAGCAGTCCTAGCGGACATAGCTCCTACAATGAGCAGTTCTTC. Translation gives CASSPSGHSSYNEQFF.